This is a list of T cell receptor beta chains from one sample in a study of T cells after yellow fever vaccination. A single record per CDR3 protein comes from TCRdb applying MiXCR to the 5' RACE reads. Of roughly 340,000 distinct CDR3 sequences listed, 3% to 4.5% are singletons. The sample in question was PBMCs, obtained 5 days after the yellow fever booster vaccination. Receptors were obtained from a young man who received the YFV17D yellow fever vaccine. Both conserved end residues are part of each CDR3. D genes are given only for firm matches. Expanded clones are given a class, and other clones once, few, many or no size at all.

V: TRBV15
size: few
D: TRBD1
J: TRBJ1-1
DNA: TGTGCCACCAGGGGACAGGGGGCGCAAGCTGAAGCTTTCTTT
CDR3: CATRGQGAQAEAFF

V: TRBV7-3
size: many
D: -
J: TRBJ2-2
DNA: TGTGCCAGCAGCTTAAAGGGGACCGGGGAGCTGTTTTTT
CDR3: CASSLKGTGELFF

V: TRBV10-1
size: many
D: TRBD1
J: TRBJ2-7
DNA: TGCGCCAGCAGTGAGTCGGGACAGGGAGGCGAGCAGTACTTC
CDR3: CASSESGQGGEQYF

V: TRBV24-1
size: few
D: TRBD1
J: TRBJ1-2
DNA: TGTGCCACCAGTGATTTCAGGACAGGAGATGGCTACACCTTC
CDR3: CATSDFRTGDGYTF

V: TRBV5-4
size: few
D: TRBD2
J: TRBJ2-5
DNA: TGTGCCAGCAGCTTGGCCGATCCGACTAGCGGGGAAGAGACCCAGTACTTC
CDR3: CASSLADPTSGEETQYF

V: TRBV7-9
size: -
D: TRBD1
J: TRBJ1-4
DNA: TGTGCCAGCAGCAAACAGGGGAGTAATGAAAAACTGTTTTTT
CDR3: CASSKQGSNEKLFF

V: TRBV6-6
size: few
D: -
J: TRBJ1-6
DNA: TGTGCCACCGCGGCAGGGGTTACTCGTCCCCTCCACTTT
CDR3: CATAAGVTRPLHF

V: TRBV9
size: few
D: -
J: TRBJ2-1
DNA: TGTGCCAGCAGCGTAGGAGTGCAAAACGGCAATGAGCAGTTCTTC
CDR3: CASSVGVQNGNEQFF

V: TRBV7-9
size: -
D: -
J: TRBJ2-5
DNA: TGTGCCAGCAGCCCGATCCCCCGGGAGACCCAGTACTTC
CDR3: CASSPIPRETQYF

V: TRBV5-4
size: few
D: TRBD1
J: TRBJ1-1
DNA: TGTGCCAGCAGCTTCAAACCCGGACAGGGGGGGACTGAAGCTTTCTTT
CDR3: CASSFKPGQGGTEAFF

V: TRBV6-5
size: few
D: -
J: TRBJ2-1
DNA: TGTGCCAGCAGTTACTCTTCCCGGGGACGTACGCGTGAGCAGTTCTTC
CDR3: CASSYSSRGRTREQFF

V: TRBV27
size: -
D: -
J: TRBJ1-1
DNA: TGTGCCACTTGTGTGTTGAACACTGAAGCTTTCTTT
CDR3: CATCVLNTEAFF

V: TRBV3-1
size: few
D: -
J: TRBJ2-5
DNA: TGTGCCACCGCCGGACCTAAAGAGACCCAGTACTTC
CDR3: CATAGPKETQYF

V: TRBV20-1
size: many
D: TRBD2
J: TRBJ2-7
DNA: TGCAGTGCTAAGGGGCTAGCGGCCCTCGAGCAGTACTTC
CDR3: CSAKGLAALEQYF

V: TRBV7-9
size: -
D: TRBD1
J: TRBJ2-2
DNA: TGTGCCAGCAGCTTAGGTTCCGGGACAGCTGACACCGGGGAGCTGTTTTTT
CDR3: CASSLGSGTADTGELFF

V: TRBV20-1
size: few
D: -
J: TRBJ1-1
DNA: TGCAGTGCTAGCCGGGCTGAAGCTTTCTTT
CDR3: CSASRAEAFF

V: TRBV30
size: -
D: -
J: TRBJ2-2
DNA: TGTGCCTGGAGTGAGGGCGGGGAGCTGTTTTTT
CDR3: CAWSEGGELFF

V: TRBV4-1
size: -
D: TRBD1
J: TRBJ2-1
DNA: TGCGCCAGCAGCCAAGGCTTGAGGGGGCGCATCCACAATGAGCAGTTCTTC
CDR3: CASSQGLRGRIHNEQFF

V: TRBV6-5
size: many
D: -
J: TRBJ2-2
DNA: TGTGCCAGCAGCCTTGGGGGGGCAGGCACCGGGGAGCTGTTTTTT
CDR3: CASSLGGAGTGELFF

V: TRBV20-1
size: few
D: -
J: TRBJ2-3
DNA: TGCAGTGCTAGAGTTTCTTCGGATACGCAGTATTTT
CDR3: CSARVSSDTQYF

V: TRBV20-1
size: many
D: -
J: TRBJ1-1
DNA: TGCAGTGCTCCGGGACCTGGGTACACTGAAGCTTTCTTT
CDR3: CSAPGPGYTEAFF

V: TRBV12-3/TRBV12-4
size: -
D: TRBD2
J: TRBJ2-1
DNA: TGTGCCAGCAGTAATAGCGGGGGGCAAAATGAGCAGTTCTTC
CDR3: CASSNSGGQNEQFF

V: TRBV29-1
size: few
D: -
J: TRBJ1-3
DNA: TGCAGCGTTGAAGAAGGTTTAACTGGAAACACCATATATTTT
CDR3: CSVEEGLTGNTIYF